This T cell receptor (beta chain) was retrieved from a study of T cell repertoires in cytomegalovirus infection (dated by TCRdb to about 2019). Regarding the research as a whole: Donor HLA type was relevant to the analysis, as public TCR beta signatures indicated carriage of CMV infection together with the matching HLA type.

Spanning cysteine to phenylalanine, the CDR3 consists of 15 amino acids. Only the CDR3 region is kept as DNA, spanning 45 bases read in frame from base 1. CDR1 and CDR2 are read off the germline V gene as MGHDK and SYGVNS. General findings and caveats noted by the study authors: The ex vivo response was dominated by HLA-C-restricted CMV-specific TCR beta clonotypes, and the single most frequent clonotype in two of eight donors was supplied by these HLA-C-restricted clonotypes. Cumulative frequency of public TCR beta family members discriminated carriers of CMV infection plus the relevant HLA type in this cohort and an independent approximately 400-donor cohort.

In the case of this clonotype: It lacks a known antigen. This could be a read error, since a much larger clone is one nucleotide away.

Reads for this sample came from an Illumina HiSeq 1500. The public reads were reanalyzed by TCRdb: fastp trimming at Q25, MiXCR alignment, in-frame beta chains only. Rows merge per CDR3 protein into single entries with the most common DNA and genes. The sample table records some 300,000 distinct CDR3 sequences; around 10% of these occur just once. Clones ranked in the top ten supply approximately 2.3% of the sample. This receptor was identified in a human donor in good health (CMV status not recorded). Some clones in this sample may be carry-over from other donors' samples. What was sequenced was PBMCs. The chain is encoded by TRBV25-1 joined to TRBJ1-1; the best D guess is TRBD1, with 5 bases matching. The DNA sequence follows: TGTGTCAGCAGTGAGGGGAGGACATCGGGCACTGAAGCTTTCTTT. This translates into CVSSEGRTSGTEAFF.